This passage covers 21 T cell receptor beta chains from one sample sequenced in a study of neurological immune-mediated disorders. MiXCR was run by TCRdb on the 5' RACE reads, yielding one entry per CDR3 protein. The table includes over 50,000 distinct CDR3 sequences, approximately 3.5% detected once. The sample consisted of PBMCs. These receptors were obtained from a middle-aged man with multiple sclerosis.

This clonotype was found many times. This chain connects TRBV10-3 to TRBJ2-1; possible D gene TRBD2, 6 bases. V was shortened by 0 bases and J by 7 bases, with 7 bases between the two germline ends. The CDR3 has 13 amino acids. Germline assignment: CDR1 ENHRY and CDR2 SYGVKD. Here the CDR3 reads CAISESGSNEQFF. CDR3 coding DNA: TGTGCCATCAGTGAGTCCGGGAGTAATGAGCAGTTCTTC.

This clonotype was detected a few times. This may arise from a read error, as a much more abundant clone is one base away. The chain is built from TRBV12-3 or TRBV12-4 and TRBJ2-7; TRBD1 matches 10 bases. The CDR3 runs 14 residues. The V and J ends lost 8 bases and 7 bases, in that order; junction bases with no gene match: 11. CDR3 loop: CASYGTGVSKEQYF. DNA of the CDR3: TGTGCCAGCTATGGGACAGGGGTTTCGAAAGAGCAGTACTTC.

This clonotype has a count of ten or more. V usage is TRBV20-1 and J usage is TRBJ2-3; 10 bases line up with TRBD2. The CDR3 loop spans 14 amino acids. J gave up 6 bases and V 6 bases, and 9 bases lay outside the gene matches. The germline CDR1 and CDR2 sequences are DFQATT and SNEGSKA (reference sequence). The CDR3 reads CSAASGGAGDTQYF. CDR3 nucleotide sequence: TGCAGTGCCGCCAGCGGGGGGGCAGGGGATACGCAGTATTTT.

This clonotype came up many times. Because the CDR3's place on the DNA is in doubt, the DNA is left out and the CDR3 is given as listed by TCRdb. This rearrangement joins TRBV6-6 to TRBJ2-5; whether TRBD1, the table's D call, matches the DNA was not checked. Counting both end residues, the CDR3 totals 16 amino acids. The germline CDR1 and CDR2 sequences are MNHNY and SVGAGI (reference sequence). The CDR3 spells CASSSSGHSFEPTQYF.

DNA for the CDR3: TGTGCCAGCAGTGAAGCTCGGAGCGTGTGGGGGGAGACCCAGTACTTC. This gives the protein CASSEARSVWGETQYF. The V call is TRBV6-1, the J call TRBJ2-5; D is tentatively TRBD1 or TRBD2 (5 bases each). The V gene lost 0 bases and the J gene lost 5 bases, with 16 bases spanning the gap. The CDR3 is 16 residues long. The germline V gene encodes CDR1 MNHNS and CDR2 SASEGT.

This clonotype was counted at least ten times. The chain links TRBV7-2 to TRBJ2-3; D remains ambiguous. The CDR3 loop spans 13 amino acids. The V and J ends lost 2 bases and 6 bases respectively, with 9 bases between them. Germline CDR1 is SGHTA and CDR2 is FQGNSA. The CDR3 DNA reads as TGTGCCAGCAGCTTATTCAGGACGGATACGCAGTATTTT. This translates into CASSLFRTDTQYF.

At least ten counts were recorded for this clonotype. This rearrangement joins TRBV12-3 or TRBV12-4 to TRBJ2-7; possibly TRBD2 for D (6 bases). CDR3 length equals 14 residues. V lost 5 bases, J lost 6 bases, and 17 bases lay in between. As DNA, the CDR3 is TGTGCCAGCAGTGCGGGACCCAGGGTTTTCGAGCAGTACTTC. Its translation: CASSAGPRVFEQYF.

This clonotype was observed at least ten times. V is TRBV5-1 and J is TRBJ2-7, with a tentative D call TRBD1 (6 bases). Per the germline V gene, CDR1 is SGHRS and CDR2 is YFSETQ. The CDR3 totals 14 residues. Trimming stripped 5 bases from V and 2 bases from J, with 14 bases between. CDR3 protein: CASRFRTATYEQYF. Here the CDR3 DNA reads TGCGCCAGCAGATTCCGGACAGCTACCTACGAGCAGTACTTC.

The gene calls are TRBV5-1 and TRBJ2-7; D tentatively reads TRBD1 or TRBD2 (5 bases each). The CDR3 contains 15 residues. Germline-derived CDR1 and CDR2 are SGHRS and YFSETQ. With 6 bases removed from V and 2 bases from J, the gap between germline ends came to 18 bases. Here the CDR3 DNA reads TGCGCCAGCAACTCGCTGGGGGTAAGGGCCTACGAGCAGTACTTC. Its translation is CASNSLGVRAYEQYF.

The genes are TRBV5-1 and TRBJ2-7; D call uncertain. The germline V gene encodes CDR1 SGHRS and CDR2 YFSETQ. The ends were cut back, 0 bases at V and 3 bases at J, with 7 bases in the middle. CDR3 size: 13 residues. As DNA, the CDR3 is TGCGCCAGCAGCTTGGAGTTTAGCTACGAGCAGTACTTC. This gives the protein CASSLEFSYEQYF.

In this sample, this clonotype turned up many times. The V and J genes are TRBV28 and TRBJ1-2; 8 nucleotides align to TRBD1. This CDR3 is 11 amino acids long. Per the germline V gene, CDR1 is MDHEN and CDR2 is SYDVKM. The V and J ends lost 6 bases and 12 bases, in that order; junction bases with no gene match: 6. CDR3 coding DNA: TGTGCCAGCAGGCGGACAGGGACGCACACCTTC. Encoded protein: CASRRTGTHTF.

This clonotype was seen ten or more times. The chain joins TRBV12-3 or TRBV12-4 to TRBJ2-5, with D perhaps matching TRBD1 (5 bases). V lost 5 bases, J lost 1 base, and 11 bases lay in between. This CDR3 contains 14 residues. The CDR3 protein is CASSPRQTQETQYF. CDR3 sequence (DNA): TGTGCCAGCAGTCCCCGACAGACCCAAGAGACCCAGTACTTC.

This clonotype was seen at least ten times. The chain has TRBV2 and TRBJ1-1; D may be TRBD1 (6 bases). The CDR3 totals 15 residues. CDR1 and CDR2 (germline): SNHLY, FYNNEI. Trimming pared 4 bases from V and 1 base from J, leaving 13 bases between. The CDR3 DNA sequence: TGTGCCAGCAGTGTACAGGGAACCGAGAACACTGAAGCTTTCTTT. Its translation is CASSVQGTENTEAFF.

This clonotype was counted many times. This rearrangement joins TRBV20-1 to TRBJ2-2, with 7 bases identical to TRBD1. The CDR3 extends over 17 amino acids. V was pared by 2 bases and J by 3 bases, with 12 bases of the junction left unmatched. Germline V lookup: CDR1 DFQATT, CDR2 SNEGSKA (reference sequence). The CDR3 DNA reads TGCAGTGCTAGACCCGGATCGACAGGGCATTACACCGGGGAGCTGTTTTTT. Translation: CSARPGSTGHYTGELFF.

At least ten counts were recorded for this clonotype. The V gene is TRBV10-3, the J gene TRBJ2-1; no definite D call. Trimming took 0 bases from V and 13 from J, leaving 7 bases between them. The CDR3 loop spans 11 amino acids. Germline-derived CDR1 and CDR2 are ENHRY and SYGVKD. CDR3 DNA: TGTGCCATCAGTGAGTCGACTCGACAGTTCTTC. Its translation: CAISESTRQFF.

Details on this clonotype: Being one base from a much bigger clone, this may be a read error. The conserved closing phenylalanine or tryptophan is absent in this CDR3, likely reflecting a read error. The J gene is TRBJ2-5, the V gene TRBV6-5; D is ambiguous. The CDR3 loop spans 12 amino acids. Looked up from germline, CDR1 is MNHEY and CDR2 is SVGAGI. Trimming took 9 bases from V and 3 from J, leaving 11 bases between them. DNA for the CDR3: TGTGCCAGTGGACGGACCGAAGAGACCCAGTACATC. Its translation is CASGRTEETQYI.

This clonotype appeared many times. The gene calls are TRBV10-3 and TRBJ1-5; 7 positions match TRBD1. J was trimmed by 4 bases and V by 8 bases; bases with no gene match: 5. In germline, CDR1 is ENHRY, CDR2 SYGVKD. The CDR3 is 13 amino acids. As DNA, the CDR3 is TGTGCCATCTCGACAGGGTTAAATCAGCCCCAGCATTTT. It yields the protein CAISTGLNQPQHF.

This clonotype showed up many times. V and J are TRBV20-1 and TRBJ2-1, with 10 positions matching TRBD2. This CDR3 has 13 residues. Looked up from germline, CDR1 is DFQATT and CDR2 is SNEGSKA (reference sequence). V gave up 6 bases and J gave up 7 bases; unmatched junction bases: 6. In DNA form, the CDR3 reads TGCAGTGCAGGCCTTAGCGGGGGGAATGAGCAGTTCTTC. Translation: CSAGLSGGNEQFF.

This clonotype is classed as medium-sized. The chain employs TRBV7-6 and TRBJ2-2; TRBD1 aligns across 7 bases. V lost 2 bases and J lost 0; bases outside the gene matches: 0. This CDR3 region has 15 residues. The germline CDR1 and CDR2 sequences are SGHVS and FNYEAQ. CDR3 loop: CASSLQGANTGELFF. Written as DNA, the CDR3 is TGTGCCAGCAGCTTACAGGGGGCGAACACCGGGGAGCTGTTTTTT.

Ten or more counts support this clonotype. This chain connects TRBV6-2 or TRBV6-3 to TRBJ2-5, with a tentative D call TRBD2 (5 bases). This CDR3 comprises 15 residues. V was trimmed by 5 bases and J by 6 bases, leaving 19 bases between them. CDR1 and CDR2 from the germline V gene are MNHEY and SVGEGT. CDR3 DNA: TGTGCCAGCAGTGAGGACTGGGCTAGCTCACAGACCCAGTACTTC. This gives the protein CASSEDWASSQTQYF.

This chain joins TRBV20-1 and TRBJ1-2; no reliable D call. The V and J ends lost 3 bases and 1 base respectively, with 6 bases between them. This CDR3 is 12 amino acids long. Germline V gives CDR1 DFQATT, CDR2 SNEGSKA (reference sequence). The CDR3 DNA reads TGCAGTGCTAGCCAGCATAACTATGGCTACACCTTC. It encodes CSASQHNYGYTF.